The 6 T cell receptor beta chains presented below share a single source sample, sequenced in a study of CD8+CD57+ T cells in acquired aplastic anemia. CD8+CD57+ cell expansion, shown by flow cytometry, had occurred in the patients selected for sequencing. TCR beta VDJ combinations and CDR3 sequences were profiled from genomic DNA. TCRdb re-analysed the reads in MiXCR, keeping a single row per CDR3 protein. The repertoire holds roughly 220,000 distinct CDR3 sequences, with more than 55% as singletons. The source material was sorted CD4+, CD8+, or CD8+CD57+ T cells (not recorded which) from PBMCs. Every receptor here comes from a human donor with aplastic anemia.

The rearrangement joins TRBV29-1 to TRBJ2-1; 9 bases align to TRBD2. The CDR3 is 14 amino acids. CDR1 is SQVTM and CDR2 is ANQGSEA in the germline V gene. V lost 0 bases to trimming and J lost 13 bases; unmatched junction nucleotides: 10. Here the CDR3 reads CSVEDLSSGTSQFF. CDR3 DNA sequence: TGCAGCGTTGAAGATCTGTCTAGCGGGACCAGTCAGTTCTTC.

The chain combines TRBV20-1 with TRBJ1-2, with D possibly being TRBD1 (5 bases). Germline CDR1 is DFQATT and CDR2 is SNEGSKA (reference sequence). Trimming cost V 3 bases and J 0 bases, with 11 bases left between them. This CDR3 is built from 14 residues. CDR3: CSARGRETNYGYTF. CDR3 nucleotides: TGCAGTGCTAGGGGGCGGGAGACTAACTATGGCTACACCTTC.

This rearrangement joins TRBV10-1 to TRBJ1-1; TRBD1 agrees at 7 bases. CDR1 is WNHNN and CDR2 is SYGVQD in the germline V gene (reference sequence). The length of the CDR3 is 15 residues. V was clipped by 4 bases and J by 4 bases; unmatched bases: 9. In DNA, the CDR3 is TGCGCCAGCAGTGTAGGGACAGCGGCGTCCACTGAAGCTTTCTTT. Its protein is CASSVGTAASTEAFF.

Remarks on this clonotype: A much bigger clone sits one base away, suggesting this may be a read error. The genes are TRBV20-1 and TRBJ1-2; D possibly corresponds to TRBD1 (5 bases). The CDR3 is made up of 13 amino acids. Germline V gene sequence: CDR1 DFQATT, CDR2 SNEGSKA (reference sequence). This CDR3 is CSARGRENYGYSF. The CDR3 DNA reads TGCAGTGCTAGAGGCAGGGAAAACTATGGCTACTCCTTC.

The chain has TRBV2 and TRBJ2-5; either TRBD1 or TRBD2 may fit D (5 bases each). The CDR3 loop spans 13 amino acids. V was shortened by 6 bases and J by 1 base, with 9 bases between the two germline ends. CDR1 is SNHLY and CDR2 is FYNNEI in the germline V gene. DNA of the CDR3: TGTGCCAGCAGAGGGACGGCCCAAGAGACCCAGTACTTC. Its protein is CASRGTAQETQYF.

CDR3 DNA: TGTGCCAGTAGTAAAAGACAGACAGCTAACTATGGCTACACCTTC. It encodes CASSKRQTANYGYTF. V is TRBV19 and J is TRBJ1-2; the D gene is possibly TRBD1 (5 bases). The germline gives CDR1 LNHDA, CDR2 SQIVND (reference sequence). The CDR3 consists of 15 residues. V dropped 4 bases and J dropped 0 bases, with 12 bases sitting between them.